This TCR beta chain came from a study of blood T cell repertoires in COVID-19. Using immunoSEQ multiplex PCR, the repertoire was profiled, and TCRdb retains in-frame clones only, with some absent. The sample has about 55,000 clones, 65% to 90% seen once; the top ten hold about an eighth. This CDR3 contains 15 residues. With V trimmed by 5 bases and J by 1 base, 7 bases remained unmatched. Germline V gene sequence: CDR1 SGHTA, CDR2 FQGNSA. This chain links TRBV7-2 with TRBJ2-5; 7 bases map to TRBD2. This clonotype was sampled from a human donor in a cohort sampled during active COVID-19. Sequences were obtained from peripheral blood. The CDR3 DNA sequence: TGTGCCAGCAGCGTAAGCGGGACGGGCCAAGAGACCCAGTACTTC. Protein product: CASSVSGTGQETQYF. Supplemented by reference TRBV7-2 and TRBJ2-5, the full variable domain reads GAGVSQSPSNKVTEKGKDVELRCDPISGHTALYWYRQSLGQGLEFLIYFQGNSAPDKSGLPSDRFSAERTGGSVSTLTIQRTQQEDSAVYLCASSVSGTGQETQYFGPGTRLLVL.